Below, one T cell receptor (beta chain) is given with its context. Its antigen specificity is not known. The input lacks base qualities; no much larger clone sits a single base away. The sample is drawn from a study of blood T cell repertoires in COVID-19 (dated by TCRdb to between 2020 and 2021). Looking at the study overall: Samples from collaborators originated in the United States, Italy and Spain and spanned both the acute and convalescent phases of COVID-19. The prospective study material was composed of cDNA or gDNA derived from T cells, B-cell-depleted T cells, or PBMCs. Subjects who had been exposed to COVID-19, were actively infected with it, or had recovered from it provided the deeply sampled blood TCRbeta repertoires that made up the dataset. The repertoires were made available in a free public database intended to serve as a resource for research on the immune response to SARS-CoV-2. The samples were drawn from the first 160 participants of the ongoing ImmuneRACE study and from 1,254 subjects provided by 6 global collaborators. A de-identified subject ID, COVID-19 status, age in years and sex were almost always included in the sample metadata. Where HLA class I and class II types were available, the types were taken from metadata supplied by the sample provider, not from assay-based typing.

In the prospective study, participants were about 18 to 95 years old, resided in approximately 25 geographic areas of the United States, and were enrolled through a virtual design. In the prospective study, cohorts were assigned on the basis of participant-reported clinical history obtained from a screening survey and a study questionnaire. Recovered participants in ImmuneRACE Cohort 3 were defined by two consecutive negative NP/OP PCR tests, clearance by a healthcare professional, or resolution of symptoms. Each participant in the prospective study had whole blood, serum and a nasopharyngeal or oropharyngeal swab collected by mobile phlebotomists. Prospective study participants could optionally give additional blood draws and questionnaires over an approximately two-month period. Blood samples from the prospective study were shipped frozen or at room temperature prior to DNA extraction. Study-wide findings and limitations: Clinical and demographic metadata were provided uncurated, with the amount varying by source and participant.

TCRbeta CDR3 regions were amplified from genomic DNA by means of the immunoSEQ Assay, a bias-controlled multiplex PCR. In the original analysis: Within the assay, amplification of reference gene primers was used to estimate how many nucleated cells each sample contained. To quantify the absolute abundance of each unique TCRbeta CDR3 rearrangement, sequence reads were collapsed and filtered. For each sample, productive Simpson clonality was calculated as the square root of Simpson's diversity index over productive rearrangements. Drawn from immuneACCESS, this table holds only the in-frame rearrangements with V and J called that TCRdb kept. Clones are partly lost; checked studies trace under half to an unresolved V gene and leave the rest unexplained. V, J and clone size are taken as reported in that table, and D and trimming were inferred from the DNA itself. Within this sample are under 500,000 clones, with more than 80% of them counted one time only. Around 1.1% of the sample comes from the top ten.

The junction carries 8 bases between V and J, which are trimmed by 6 bases and 0 bases respectively. Sequences MDHEN (CDR1) and SYDVKM (CDR2) are obtained from the germline V gene. The CDR3 has 13 amino acids, counting the end cysteine and phenylalanine. Only CDR3 DNA remains: 39 bases, in frame from the first base. The TCR sequence derives from a man aged 30 to 39 who had recovered from COVID-19. Sequenced material: PBMCs or T cells enriched from blood (not recorded which). The chain joins TRBV28 to TRBJ1-1, and the D gene may be TRBD1, 5 bases matching. The DNA reads TGTGCCAGCAGGAGACAGATGAACACTGAAGCTTTCTTT. It specifies CASRRQMNTEAFF.